One sample yielded the 8 T cell receptor beta chains listed below, sequenced in a study of long-term antiretroviral therapy in people with HIV. The authors ran the immunoSEQ assay, v3.0, at survey level. Here immunoSEQ multiplex PCR was the method, and the copy in TCRdb shows in-frame clones only, minus some. The sample consists of 25,000 to 30,000 clones, approximately 85% of them appearing once. The sample here was unsorted PBMCs, taken 3 years after starting antiretroviral therapy. These receptors all come from a man aged 40-49 years with HIV.

The rearrangement joins TRBV19 to TRBJ2-1; 12 positions match TRBD1. CDR3 length: 17 amino acids. The germline CDR1 and CDR2 sequences are LNHDA and SQIVND (reference sequence). With 10 bases clipped from V and 9 bases from J, the junction kept 19 bases outside the gene matches. The CDR3 DNA sequence: TGTGCCACCTCCAGGGGAAACTGGGGACAGGGGGCGGGTGAGCAGTTCTTC. This gives the protein CATSRGNWGQGAGEQFF.

This chain connects TRBV30 to TRBJ2-5; TRBD2 is a possible D gene (5 bases). Germline assignment: CDR1 GTSNPN and CDR2 SVGIG (reference sequence). The CDR3 covers 14 residues. V lost 0 bases, J lost 4 bases, and 12 bases lay in between. The CDR3 protein is CAWSVLRAGETQYF. CDR3 DNA: TGTGCCTGGAGTGTCCTTCGGGCGGGAGAGACCCAGTACTTC.

The chain carries TRBV6-1 and TRBJ1-5; D is ambiguous. The CDR3 is 14 amino acids. Germline V CDR1 and CDR2: MNHNS, SASEGT. V lost 3 bases and J lost 0, with 6 bases in between. The DNA for the CDR3 is TGTGCCAGCAGTGACAGCTATAGCAATCAGCCCCAGCATTTT. Protein product: CASSDSYSNQPQHF.

The chain couples TRBV9 to TRBJ2-1; 9 bases agree with TRBD2. CDR1 is SGDLS and CDR2 is YYNGEE in the germline V gene. V shed 0 bases, J shed 7 bases, and the junction held 11 bases outside the gene matches. The CDR3 consists of 17 residues. The CDR3, as DNA: TGTGCCAGCAGCGTAGGATCGGGAGCGGGAGGTTGGAATGAGCAGTTCTTC. Its translation: CASSVGSGAGGWNEQFF. The full variable domain, its missing parts supplied by reference TRBV9 and TRBJ2-1, is DSGVTQTPKHLITATGQRVTLRCSPRSGDLSVYWYQQSLDQGLQFLIQYYNGEERAKGNILERFSAQQFPDLHSELNLSSLELGDSALYFCASSVGSGAGGWNEQFFGPGTRLTVL.

The chain has TRBV7-8 and TRBJ2-3, with D perhaps TRBD1 (5 bases). Trimming took off 1 base at V and 7 bases at J, with 9 bases between the two ends. The CDR3 spans 13 residues. Germline CDR1 is SGHVS and CDR2 is FQNEAQ. As DNA, the CDR3 is TGTGCCAGCAGCTTAGGAAGGGGAAATACGCAGTATTTT. It yields the protein CASSLGRGNTQYF.

This chain joins TRBV5-4 and TRBJ2-1; no firm D call. CDR3 length: 13 residues. V lost 1 base to trimming and J lost 6 bases, with 8 bases between them. The V gene's germline CDR1 is SGHNT and CDR2 YYREEE (reference sequence). The DNA of the CDR3 is TGTGCCAGCAGCTTGCATAGCATCAATGAGCAGTTCTTC. Translation: CASSLHSINEQFF.

This chain joins TRBV6-5 and TRBJ2-7; tentatively, D is TRBD1 (6 bases). Germline CDR1 and CDR2: MNHEY and SVGAGI. This CDR3 has 13 amino acids. Trimming left V 2 bases short and J 3 bases short, with 8 bases between. CDR3 loop: CASSYDRLYEQYF. The CDR3 DNA is TGTGCCAGCAGTTACGACAGGCTCTACGAGCAGTACTTC.

V is TRBV30 and J is TRBJ1-2; tentative D call: TRBD1 (6 bases). Germline values: CDR1 GTSNPN, CDR2 SVGIG (reference sequence). This CDR3 has 15 amino acids. Trimming stripped 6 bases from V and 4 bases from J, with 21 bases between. CDR3 amino acids: CACLHGGERSYGYTF. CDR3 nucleotides: TGTGCCTGCCTACACGGGGGCGAGAGGAGCTATGGCTACACCTTC.